The 27 T cell receptor beta chains listed next were all sequenced from one sample in a study of cytomegalovirus exposure and HLA in healthy donors. A multiplex PCR was run with 60 Vbeta primers and 13 Jbeta primers. Produced via immunoSEQ multiplex PCR; TCRdb's table is partial and in-frame only. The sample includes some 130,000 clones, roughly three quarters of them seen just once. Input material: PBMCs. These receptors originate from a man aged 30-40 years in good health and CMV-seronegative.

V and J are TRBV5-4 and TRBJ2-1, with D unresolved. This CDR3 is 14 amino acids long. Germline CDR1 SGHNT, CDR2 YYREEE (reference sequence). V was shortened by 0 bases and J by 1 base, with 5 bases between the two germline ends. CDR3 nucleotide sequence: TGTGCCAGCAGCTTGGGACTGTCCTACAATGAGCAGTTCTTC. This translates into CASSLGLSYNEQFF.

V gene TRBV9 combines with J gene TRBJ1-2; D ambiguous. This CDR3 comprises 13 residues. Trimming left V 0 bases short and J 7 bases short, with 10 bases between. CDR1 and CDR2 (germline): SGDLS, YYNGEE. The CDR3: CASSVGNPSGYTF. DNA of the CDR3: TGTGCCAGCAGCGTAGGGAACCCTAGTGGCTACACCTTC. Together with reference TRBV9 and TRBJ1-2, the CDR3 gives the full variable domain: DSGVTQTPKHLITATGQRVTLRCSPRSGDLSVYWYQQSLDQGLQFLIQYYNGEERAKGNILERFSAQQFPDLHSELNLSSLELGDSALYFCASSVGNPSGYTFGSGTRLTVV.

The rearrangement links TRBV2 to TRBJ2-7; 7 bases are a match to TRBD1. The V and J ends lost 6 bases and 5 bases, in that order; junction bases with no gene match: 7. The CDR3 runs 13 residues. Germline V gives CDR1 SNHLY, CDR2 FYNNEI. The CDR3 bases are TGTGCCAGCAGCGCTGACAGGGTGGACGAGCAGTACTTC. This encodes CASSADRVDEQYF. Together with reference TRBV2 and TRBJ2-7, the CDR3 gives the full variable domain: EPEVTQTPSHQVTQMGQEVILRCVPISNHLYFYWYRQILGQKVEFLVSFYNNEISEKSEIFDDQFSVERPDGSNFTLKIRSTKLEDSAMYFCASSADRVDEQYFGPGTRLTVT.

This clone was seen a single time. This chain connects TRBV6-5 to TRBJ2-7; D might be TRBD2 (6 bases). CDR3 length: 13 amino acids. In germline, CDR1 is MNHEY, CDR2 SVGAGI. V was trimmed by 6 bases and J by 4 bases, leaving 13 bases between them. The CDR3 DNA reads as TGTGCCAGCAGACCGGGACTCCAATACGAGCAGTACTTC. It encodes CASRPGLQYEQYF.

The rearrangement links TRBV5-1 to TRBJ1-2, with 8 bases aligning to TRBD1. Germline CDR1 is SGHRS and CDR2 is YFSETQ. The CDR3 loop spans 14 amino acids. With 4 bases clipped from V and 6 bases from J, the junction kept 8 bases outside the gene matches. CDR3 in amino acids: CASSARTGFNGYTF. The CDR3 bases are TGCGCCAGCAGCGCGCGGACAGGGTTCAATGGCTACACCTTC.

This clone was observed once. The V gene is TRBV28, the J gene TRBJ1-3; D is unresolved. V gave up 3 bases and J gave up 1 base, with 7 bases separating them. CDR1 is MDHEN and CDR2 is SYDVKM in the germline V gene. The CDR3 has 14 amino acids. The CDR3 reads CASSFRLSGNTIYF. The DNA of the CDR3 is TGTGCCAGCAGTTTTAGACTATCTGGAAACACCATATATTTT. The full variable domain, rest sourced from reference TRBV28 and TRBJ1-3, is DVKVTQSSRYLVKRTGEKVFLECVQDMDHENMFWYRQDPGLGLRLIYFSYDVKMKEKGDIPEGYSVSREKKERFSLILESASTNQTSMYLCASSFRLSGNTIYFGEGSWLTVV.

This chain connects TRBV10-3 to TRBJ2-7; 11 bases are shared with TRBD1. Germline lookup yields CDR1 ENHRY and CDR2 SYGVKD. This CDR3 contains 14 residues. CDR3 in amino acids: CAIRKRDRGRSPEV. In nucleotides, the CDR3 is TGTGCCATCAGGAAAAGGGACAGGGGGAGGTCCCCTGAAGTC.

This chain connects TRBV19 to TRBJ1-2, with a possible D match to TRBD1 (6 bases). The CDR3 totals 16 residues. The germline V gene has CDR1 LNHDA and CDR2 SQIVND (reference sequence). Trimming left V 3 bases short and J 2 bases short, with 16 bases between. CDR3 nucleotides: TGTGCCAGTAGTATCGTAAGCGCAGGGGCGAACTATGGCTACACCTTC. It encodes CASSIVSAGANYGYTF.

The chain recombines TRBV6-5 with TRBJ1-3; D remains unclear. The V and J ends lost 2 bases and 1 base respectively, with 6 bases between them. The CDR3 is 14 residues long. Germline V gene sequence: CDR1 MNHEY, CDR2 SVGAGI. The CDR3 protein is CASSYDFSGNTIYF. The DNA for the CDR3 is TGTGCCAGCAGTTACGACTTTTCTGGAAACACCATATATTTT.

About this clone: At one of its ends the junction is not consistent with the germline gene, which may arise from a read error. The chain has TRBV7-9 and TRBJ1-1; D gene ambiguous. The CDR3 contains 12 residues. From germline, CDR1 is SEHNR and CDR2 FQNEAQ (reference sequence). The CDR3 bases are TGTGTCAGCAGCTTAGTCGGTATTGAAGCTTTCTTT. Protein sequence: CVSSLVGIEAFF.

CDR3 amino acids: CASSDATPSVGELFF. The CDR3 coding sequence is TGTGCCAGCTCAGACGCGACACCGTCGGTCGGGGAGCTGTTTTTT. The rearrangement joins TRBV18 to TRBJ2-2; D not certain. The CDR3 spans 15 residues. Trimming removed 5 bases from V and 7 bases from J, with 17 bases in between. Germline CDR1 is KGHSH and CDR2 is LQKENI. Together with reference TRBV18 and TRBJ2-2, the CDR3 gives the full variable domain: NAGVMQNPRHLVRRRGQEARLRCSPMKGHSHVYWYRQLPEEGLKFMVYLQKENIIDESGMPKERFSAEFPKEGPSILRIQQVVRGDSAAYFCASSDATPSVGELFFGEGSRLTVL.

The V call is TRBV10-2, the J call TRBJ1-3; possibly TRBD1 for D (6 bases). Per germline, CDR1 WSHSY and CDR2 SAAADI. The V and J ends lost 6 bases and 0 bases respectively, with 9 bases between them. The CDR3 length is 14 residues. CDR3 DNA sequence: TGCGCCAGCAGAGAACAGGGCTCTGGAAACACCATATATTTT. This encodes CASREQGSGNTIYF.

V gene TRBV11-2 combines with J gene TRBJ2-7; D call uncertain. V lost 1 base and J lost 4, with 2 bases in between. CDR1 and CDR2 (germline): SGHAT, FQNNGV. The CDR3 has 11 residues. CDR3 DNA sequence: TGTGCCAGCAGCTTAGCGTACGAGCAGTACTTC. This encodes CASSLAYEQYF.

The V gene is TRBV28, the J gene TRBJ1-1; D gene unclear. The V end was cut by 5 bases, the J end by 3 bases, with 7 bases between. The CDR3 covers 12 residues. Germline CDR1 and CDR2: MDHEN and SYDVKM. CDR3 loop: CASSLPHTEAFF. For the CDR3, the DNA is TGTGCCAGCAGTCTCCCTCACACTGAAGCTTTCTTT.

The chain employs TRBV25-1 and TRBJ1-6; a weak D match, TRBD1 (6 bases). In germline, CDR1 is MGHDK, CDR2 SYGVNS. The CDR3 sequence is 16 residues long. Trimming stripped 7 bases from V and 5 bases from J, with 18 bases between. The CDR3: CASTNNQGSNNSPLHF. CDR3 DNA: TGTGCCAGCACTAATAACCAGGGGTCTAATAATTCACCCCTCCACTTT. Variable domain in full (rest from reference TRBV25-1 and TRBJ1-6): EADIYQTPRYLVIGTGKKITLECSQTMGHDKMYWYQQDPGMELHLIHYSYGVNSTEKGDLSSESTVSRIRTEHFPLTLESARPSHTSQYLCASTNNQGSNNSPLHFGNGTRLTVT.

This chain's CDR3 is CSEGGGDTQYF. The CDR3 DNA sequence: TGCAGTGAGGGGGGGGGAGATACGCAGTATTTT. The chain carries TRBV20-1 and TRBJ2-3, with TRBD2 as a possible D gene (7 bases). The germline gives CDR1 DFQATT, CDR2 SNEGSKA (reference sequence). The CDR3 has 11 residues. Trimming removed 7 bases from V and 5 bases from J, with 10 bases in between.

The chain combines TRBV29-1 with TRBJ2-7; TRBD1 aligns across 10 bases. The CDR3 extends over 14 amino acids. Per the germline V gene, CDR1 is SQVTM and CDR2 is ANQGSEA. Unmatched junction bases numbered 5, after V lost 6 bases and J lost 0 bases. The CDR3 sequence: CSVGGTGVSYEQYF. The CDR3 DNA sequence: TGCAGCGTAGGCGGGACAGGGGTCTCCTACGAGCAGTACTTC.

This clone was picked up a small number of times. The chain has TRBV18 and TRBJ2-1, with TRBD2 identical over 10 bases. Germline V CDR1 and CDR2: KGHSH, LQKENI. J gave up 6 bases and V 6 bases, and 14 bases lay outside the gene matches. CDR3 length equals 17 residues. CDR3 coding DNA: TGTGCCAGCTCCTTACTCGAAGGTAGCGGGAGGCCCAATGAGCAGTTCTTC. This encodes CASSLLEGSGRPNEQFF.

V gene TRBV29-1 combines with J gene TRBJ2-2; 9 nucleotides match TRBD2. Per germline, CDR1 SQVTM and CDR2 ANQGSEA. J lost 4 bases, V lost 5 bases, and 5 bases had no gene match. This CDR3 region has 14 residues. The CDR3 region has the DNA TGCAGCGTTTCGGGACTAGCTCGCACCGGGGAGCTGTTTTTT. Its translation is CSVSGLARTGELFF.

The rearrangement links TRBV28 to TRBJ2-7; 7 positions agree with TRBD2. The J segment lost 1 base and the V segment lost 3 bases, leaving 9 bases of the junction unmatched. CDR3 length: 16 amino acids. The germline V gene encodes CDR1 MDHEN and CDR2 SYDVKM. The DNA for the CDR3 is TGTGCCAGCAGTTTTATTGGGCGGGAGAAATCCTACGAGCAGTACTTC. Protein sequence: CASSFIGREKSYEQYF.

The chain is built from TRBV19 and TRBJ1-1; 9 nucleotides agree with TRBD1. CDR1 and CDR2 from the germline V gene are LNHDA and SQIVND (reference sequence). This CDR3 spans 13 amino acids. Trimming removed 4 bases from V and 10 bases from J; junction bases left unmatched: 7. The CDR3 sequence is CASSTTGGYVAFF. The CDR3 DNA is TGTGCCAGTAGTACTACAGGGGGCTACGTAGCTTTCTTT.

The chain employs TRBV11-2 and TRBJ2-7; D is unresolved. Germline-derived CDR1 and CDR2 are SGHAT and FQNNGV. V was cut by 5 bases and J by 1 base, with 3 bases left in between. CDR3 length: 11 amino acids. This CDR3 reads CASSQSYEQYF. The CDR3 DNA sequence: TGTGCCAGCAGCCAATCCTACGAGCAGTACTTC.

The rearrangement joins TRBV5-1 to TRBJ2-5; D may be TRBD1 (5 bases). Trimming took 3 bases from V and 3 from J, leaving 12 bases between them. Germline values: CDR1 SGHRS, CDR2 YFSETQ. The CDR3 has 14 residues. CDR3 in amino acids: CASSYRQTEETQYF. The CDR3 DNA sequence: TGCGCCAGCAGCTACCGACAGACTGAAGAGACCCAGTACTTC.

The rearrangement joins TRBV29-1 to TRBJ1-2, with a weak D call TRBD1 (6 bases). CDR1 is SQVTM, CDR2 ANQGSEA, per germline. V lost 2 bases to trimming and J lost 5 bases, with 15 bases between them. The length of the CDR3 is 14 residues. The CDR3 DNA sequence: TGCAGCGTTGAAATGTTAAGGGGGAAATATGGCTACACCTTC. This encodes CSVEMLRGKYGYTF.

The CDR3 region has the DNA TGTGCCAGCAGGGGACAGCCCGACTACGAGCAGTACTTC. Its translation: CASRGQPDYEQYF. V usage is TRBV6-6 and J usage is TRBJ2-7, with TRBD1 matching 7 bases. The germline V gene has CDR1 MNHNY and CDR2 SVGAGI (reference sequence). The V and J ends lost 6 bases and 3 bases, in that order; junction bases with no gene match: 5. CDR3 length: 13 residues.

The chain uses TRBV29-1 and TRBJ2-7; tentatively, D is TRBD1 (5 bases). Germline-derived CDR1 and CDR2 are SQVTM and ANQGSEA. V was trimmed by 1 base and J by 7 bases, leaving 14 bases between them. The CDR3 extends over 13 amino acids. DNA of the CDR3: TGCAGCGTTGAAGGGGGCAGTTCCAGGGAGCAGTACTTC. The encoded protein is CSVEGGSSREQYF.

V and J are TRBV7-9 and TRBJ2-5; the match to TRBD2 covers 11 bases. Germline V gene lookup returns CDR1 SEHNR and CDR2 FQNEAQ (reference sequence). The CDR3 is 17 amino acids. The V gene end was trimmed by 5 bases and the J gene end by 3 bases; junction bases not matched to a gene: 11. The CDR3 region has the DNA TGTGCCAGCAGCACAAACCCGGGACTAGCGGCTAAAGAGACCCAGTACTTC. It codes for CASSTNPGLAAKETQYF.